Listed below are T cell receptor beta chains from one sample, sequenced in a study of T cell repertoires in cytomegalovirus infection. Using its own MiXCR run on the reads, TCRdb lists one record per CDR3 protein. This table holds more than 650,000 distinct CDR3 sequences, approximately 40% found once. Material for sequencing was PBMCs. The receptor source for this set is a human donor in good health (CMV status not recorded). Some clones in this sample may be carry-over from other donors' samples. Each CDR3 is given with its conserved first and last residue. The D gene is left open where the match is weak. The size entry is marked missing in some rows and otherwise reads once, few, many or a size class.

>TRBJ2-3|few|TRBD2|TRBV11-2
TGTGCCAGCAGCTTGGGGGCGGGAGGGCCTGCAGATACGCAGTATTTT
CASSLGAGGPADTQYF
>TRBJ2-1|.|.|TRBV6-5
TGTGCCAGCAGTAGCGTGGGTGAGCAGTTCTTC
CASSSVGEQFF
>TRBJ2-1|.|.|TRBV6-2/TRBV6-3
TGTGCCAGCAGACCCTCTGGCGGCTCCAGCATCTTC
CASRPSGGSSIF
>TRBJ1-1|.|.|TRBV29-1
TGCAGCGTTGTGTGGGGGGGGAGCACTGAAGCTTTATTT
CSVVWGGSTEALF
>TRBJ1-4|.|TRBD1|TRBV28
TGTGCCAGCACCCTATTGACAGGGACGAATGAAAAACTGTTTTTT
CASTLLTGTNEKLFF
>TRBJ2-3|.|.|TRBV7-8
TGTGCCAGCAGCTTAGTGTCACGGAGCAGCACAGATACGCAGTATTTT
CASSLVSRSSTDTQYF
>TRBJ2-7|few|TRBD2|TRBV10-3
TGTGCCATCAGTGCTCCTACGGGACTAGCGTACGAAGGCTACGAGCAGTACTTC
CAISAPTGLAYEGYEQYF
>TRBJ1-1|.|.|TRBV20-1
TGCAGTGCTATGGAGGACCTGAACACTGAAGCTTTCTTT
CSAMEDLNTEAFF
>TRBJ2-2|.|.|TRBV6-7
TGTGCCAGCAGTGCCGTCGCGGGTACCGGGGAGCTGTTTTTT
CASSAVAGTGELFF
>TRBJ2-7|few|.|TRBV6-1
TGTGCCAGCAGTAGAAGTACAGTCGGGATCGAGCAGTACTTC
CASSRSTVGIEQYF
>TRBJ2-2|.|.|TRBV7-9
TGTGCCAGCTCGAGGCGGCTCGGGAACACCGGGGAGCTGTTTTTT
CASSRRLGNTGELFF
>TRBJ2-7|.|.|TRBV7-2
TGTGCCAGCAGCTTTTCGGACGATCCCTCCTACGAGCAGTCCTTC
CASSFSDDPSYEQSF
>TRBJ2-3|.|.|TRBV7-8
TGTGCCAGCAGCGGTACGGTAATTGGCACAGATACGCAGTATTTT
CASSGTVIGTDTQYF
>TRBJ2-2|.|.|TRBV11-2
TGTGCCAGCGTACTTGGGCTGAACACCGGGGAGCTGTTTTTT
CASVLGLNTGELFF
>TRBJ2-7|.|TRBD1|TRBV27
TGTGCCAGCACTCAAGCCGGACAGGGGGCCTACGAGCAGTACTTC
CASTQAGQGAYEQYF
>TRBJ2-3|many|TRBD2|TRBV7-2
TGTGCCAGCAGCCCTGAAGCGGGAGTTACAGATACGCAGTATTTT
CASSPEAGVTDTQYF
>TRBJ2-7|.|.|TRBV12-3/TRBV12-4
TGTGCCAGCAGTGCGACAGGCTACGAGCAGTACTTC
CASSATGYEQYF